The 3 T cell receptor beta chains given below trace back to one sample, sequenced in a study of T cells after yellow fever vaccination. From the 5' RACE reads, TCRdb called clonotypes with MiXCR, one entry per CDR3 protein. The repertoire holds a few hundred thousand distinct CDR3 sequences, with roughly a sixth as singletons. The starting material was PBMCs, obtained around 5 days after the first yellow fever vaccination. Receptors were obtained from a man aged 18 to 29 who received the YFV17D yellow fever vaccine.

The chain recombines TRBV7-9 with TRBJ2-5; possibly TRBD1 or TRBD2 for D (6 bases each). Trimming took 2 bases from V and 4 from J, leaving 14 bases between them. The CDR3 contains 15 residues. Germline loops: CDR1 SEHNR, CDR2 FQNEAQ (reference sequence). The CDR3 is CASSLYLQGGETQYF. CDR3 coding DNA: TGTGCCAGCAGCTTATACTTACAGGGAGGAGAGACCCAGTACTTC.

This clonotype was counted between two and nine times. The chain has TRBV14 and TRBJ2-3, with 7 bases matching TRBD2. Germline CDR1 reads SGHDN; CDR2 reads FVKESK. Trimming at V came to 4 bases and at J to 1 base, leaving 11 bases not matched to a gene. The CDR3 sequence is 17 residues long. The CDR3 is CASSLPGGLAGTDTQYF. CDR3 nucleotide sequence: TGTGCCAGCAGCCTTCCGGGAGGATTAGCCGGCACAGATACGCAGTATTTT. Variable domain in full (rest from reference TRBV14 and TRBJ2-3): EAGVTQFPSHSVIEKGQTVTLRCDPISGHDNLYWYRRVMGKEIKFLLHFVKESKQDESGMPNNRFLAERTGGTYSTLKVQPAELEDSGVYFCASSLPGGLAGTDTQYFGPGTRLTVL.

The CDR3, as DNA: TGTGCCAGCAGCCCCCCCGGCAGGGAAGGCTCACCCCTCCACTTT. It encodes CASSPPGREGSPLHF. V is TRBV4-2 and J is TRBJ1-6, with D possibly matching TRBD1 (5 bases). Trimming removed 4 bases at V and 10 bases at J, with 17 bases between. The CDR3 totals 15 residues. In germline, CDR1 is LGHNA, CDR2 YNFKEQ.